This T cell receptor beta chain stems from a study of T cell responses to AZD1222 COVID-19 vaccine. Study-level points and caveats: Breadth and depth of Spike-specific TCRs rose after two AZD1222 doses. Regions 160-218 and 743-854 dominated among vaccine-associated CD4 TCRs spanning spike. Close to half of spike-specific TCRs reportedly recognize unmutated variant regions. Mostly white British, mostly female donors; authors suggested clonal diversity may be underestimated.

Notes on this clone: The antigen remains undetermined.

The CDR3 covers 14 residues. The germline V gene has CDR1 SNHLY and CDR2 FYNNEI. The ends were cut back, 4 bases at V and 0 bases at J, with 9 bases in the middle. TCRdb's copy holds only in-frame clones and misses some; the assay was immunoSEQ multiplex PCR. The profile covers fewer than 100,000 clones, with around 85% appearing a single time and roughly 10% taken by the ten largest. The chain has TRBV2 and TRBJ1-2; no firm D call. The starting material was peripheral blood, obtained 28 days after the second AZD1222 dose. This clonotype was sampled from an adult who received the AZD1222 COVID-19 vaccine. The CDR3 protein is CASSVRRTNYGYTF. CDR3 coding DNA: TGTGCCAGCAGTGTTCGACGGACTAACTATGGCTACACCTTC.